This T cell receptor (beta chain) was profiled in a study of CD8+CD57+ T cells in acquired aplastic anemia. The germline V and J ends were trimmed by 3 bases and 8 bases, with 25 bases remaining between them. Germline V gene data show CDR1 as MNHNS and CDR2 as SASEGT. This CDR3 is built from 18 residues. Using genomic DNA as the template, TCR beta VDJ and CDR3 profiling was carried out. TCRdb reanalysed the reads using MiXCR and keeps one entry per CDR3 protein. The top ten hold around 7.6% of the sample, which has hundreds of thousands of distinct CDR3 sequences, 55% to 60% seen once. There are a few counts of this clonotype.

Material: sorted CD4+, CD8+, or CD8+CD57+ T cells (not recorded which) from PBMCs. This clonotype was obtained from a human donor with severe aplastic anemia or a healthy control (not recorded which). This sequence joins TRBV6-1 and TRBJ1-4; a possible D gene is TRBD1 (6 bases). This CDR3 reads CASSDRINPTGVGEKLFF. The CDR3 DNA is TGTGCCAGCAGTGACCGCATTAACCCGACAGGCGTGGGGGAAAAACTGTTTTTT.